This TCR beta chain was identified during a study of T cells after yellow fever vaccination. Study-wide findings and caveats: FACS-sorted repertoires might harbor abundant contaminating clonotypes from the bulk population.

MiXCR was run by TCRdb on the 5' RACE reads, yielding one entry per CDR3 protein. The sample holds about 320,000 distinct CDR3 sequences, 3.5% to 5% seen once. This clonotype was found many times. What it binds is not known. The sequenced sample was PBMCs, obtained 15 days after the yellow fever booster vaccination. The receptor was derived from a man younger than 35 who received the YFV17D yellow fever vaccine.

CDR3 nucleotide sequence: TGCGCCAGCAGCTTGGAAGGGGCCAAAAACATTCAGTACTTC. Protein sequence: CASSLEGAKNIQYF. The chain combines TRBV5-1 with TRBJ2-4; unclear D gene. Germline V lookup: CDR1 SGHRS, CDR2 YFSETQ. This CDR3 comprises 14 residues. The V gene lost 0 bases and the J gene lost 1 base, with 5 bases spanning the gap.